The subject of this entry is one TCR beta chain. This receptor's antigen is unknown. The record has no base qualities; no much larger clone is one base away. This sample is drawn from a study of blood T cell repertoires in COVID-19 (dated by TCRdb to 2018 to 2021). Background on the whole study: Samples from collaborators originated in the United States, Italy and Spain and spanned both the acute and convalescent phases of COVID-19. The prospective study material was composed of cDNA or gDNA derived from T cells, B-cell-depleted T cells, or PBMCs. Deeply sampled blood TCRbeta repertoires from subjects exposed to, actively infected with, or recovered from COVID-19 were included in the dataset. A freely available public database, intended as a resource for researchers studying the immune response to SARS-CoV-2, is where the repertoires were released. The samples were drawn from the first 160 participants of the ongoing ImmuneRACE study and from some 1,300 subjects provided by 6 global collaborators. Sample metadata almost always included a de-identified subject ID, COVID-19 status, age in years and sex. Where HLA class I and class II types were available, the types were taken from metadata supplied by the sample provider, not from assay-based typing. The research as a whole found: The amount of clinical and demographic metadata varied by source and participant and was provided uncurated.

The immunoSEQ Assay, a bias-controlled multiplex PCR, was used to amplify TCRbeta CDR3 regions from genomic DNA. On the study's bioinformatics: Nucleated cell counts per sample were estimated from amplification of reference gene primers within the assay. Sequence reads were collapsed and filtered to measure the absolute abundance of every unique TCRbeta CDR3 rearrangement. For each sample, productive Simpson clonality was calculated by taking the square root of Simpson's diversity index across productive rearrangements. The source is immuneACCESS, and TCRdb retained only in-frame sequences with V and J called. Part of the clones is not carried over; for the studies checked, unresolved V genes explain less than half of this, and the remainder is unexplained. That table gives V, J and clone size, and the DNA gave D and trimming. The sample records 100,000 or so clones, 84% of which are singletons. Around 2% of the sample goes to the ten largest clones.

The collaborating institutions used their own protocols to collect whole blood in K2EDTA tubes. Collaborator samples were shipped for TCRbeta analysis as frozen whole blood, isolated PBMCs, or DNA extracted from either sample type. V sheds 6 bases and J sheds 2 bases, leaving 16 bases between their ends. The germline V gene specifies MNHEY as CDR1 and SVGEGT as CDR2. Spanning cysteine to phenylalanine, the CDR3 consists of 15 amino acids. The DNA shown is the 45-base CDR3, in frame from base 1. This TCR came from a man aged 65 to 79 with active or convalescent COVID-19. The sequence links TRBV6-2 or TRBV6-3 to TRBJ2-5; the D gene is possibly TRBD2, with 6 bases matching. Sequencing was carried out using peripheral blood. The nucleotide sequence is TGTGCCAGCAGCAAAGGGACTGTCGCTCAAGAGACCCAGTACTTC. The resulting protein is CASSKGTVAQETQYF.